This T cell receptor (beta chain) was documented in a study of T cell responses to AZD1222 COVID-19 vaccine. About this clone: What it recognizes is unknown.

Notes on the study in general: Reportedly, close to half of spike-specific TCRs are directed against unmutated variant regions. Without day 14 samples, only post-peak T cell repertoires were studied. The breadth and depth of Spike-specific TCRs increased once two AZD1222 doses had been given.

This CDR3 comprises 14 residues. Per the germline V gene, CDR1 is SGHAT and CDR2 is FQNNGV. The V gene lost 4 bases and the J gene lost 0 bases, with 9 bases spanning the gap. Using immunoSEQ multiplex PCR, the repertoire was profiled, and TCRdb retains in-frame clones only, with some absent. The sample holds about 120,000 clones, over 75% seen once. Sequenced here: peripheral blood, sampled on day 0 of AZD1222 vaccination. The clonotype was recovered from an adult in good health. This chain connects TRBV11-2 to TRBJ1-1, with a tentative D call TRBD1 (5 bases). CDR3 DNA: TGTGCCAGCAGCTGGGACGGCCTGAACACTGAAGCTTTCTTT. As protein: CASSWDGLNTEAFF.